The sequence of this T cell receptor beta chain was determined in a study of spatial heterogeneity in lung cancer. The wider study: Fewer alpha-chain than beta-chain sequences were consistently detected.

In this sample, this clonotype turned up many times. The time point denotes: sample taken at primary tumor resection. The donors, about 74 patients with untreated early-stage non-small cell lung cancer, provided the samples. Whole RNA came from tumor, nontumor lung or frozen PBMC and was sequenced without being sorted. TCRdb re-derived calls from the 5' RACE reads in MiXCR, one entry per CDR3 protein. The table includes some 21,000 distinct CDR3 sequences, 4.5% to 5.5% detected once. The material was PBMCs, obtained at surgery. The receptor's source is a male donor with early-stage non-small cell lung cancer.

This CDR3 reads CASSLGQGKGNQPQHF. DNA of the CDR3: TGTGCCAGCAGCTTAGGACAGGGAAAGGGCAATCAGCCCCAGCATTTT. J is TRBJ1-5 and V is TRBV7-2; 7 nucleotides agree with TRBD1. The germline gives CDR1 SGHTA, CDR2 FQGNSA. This CDR3 is built from 16 residues. Germline trimming cut 1 base from V and 2 bases from J; bases unmatched to any gene: 5.